The 10 T cell receptor beta chains in this list originate from one sample, sequenced in a study of cytomegalovirus exposure and HLA in healthy donors. Data came from immunoSEQ multiplex PCR; TCRdb stores just in-frame clones and leaves some out. The sample records some 310,000 clones, approximately 91% being singletons. Sequencing used PBMCs. These receptors all come from a man between 25 and 39 years old in good health and CMV-seronegative.

V and J are TRBV10-2 and TRBJ2-1, with D perhaps matching TRBD1 (5 bases). Per the germline V gene, CDR1 is WSHSY and CDR2 is SAAADI. Between the trimmed V and J ends, which lost 2 bases and 12 bases, there was a span of 8 bases. This CDR3 region has 11 residues. CDR3 nucleotide sequence: TGCGCCAGCAGTGAGGGGGCCCCGCAGTTCTTC. Translating it yields CASSEGAPQFF.

This clone has at least ten counts. V usage is TRBV7-9 and J usage is TRBJ2-5; 8 nucleotides align to TRBD1. The length of the CDR3 is 14 residues. In germline, CDR1 is SEHNR, CDR2 FQNEAQ (reference sequence). V lost 6 bases to trimming and J lost 5 bases; unmatched junction nucleotides: 8. The CDR3 nucleotides are TGTGCCAGCAGAGCCCCCGGGACAGGCGAGACCCAGTACTTC. Its protein is CASRAPGTGETQYF.

This chain joins TRBV29-1 and TRBJ1-2; TRBD1 aligns across 8 bases. In germline, CDR1 is SQVTM, CDR2 ANQGSEA. This CDR3 is built from 12 residues. The ends lost 7 bases at V and 5 bases at J; junction bases unmatched: 6. The CDR3: CSAGQGGYGYTF. The CDR3 nucleotides are TGCAGCGCAGGACAGGGCGGATATGGCTACACCTTC. Variable domain in full (rest from reference TRBV29-1 and TRBJ1-2): SAVISQKPSRDICQRGTSLTIQCQVDSQVTMMFWYRQQPGQSLTLIATANQGSEATYESGFVIDKFPISRPNLTFSTLTVSNMSPEDSSIYLCSAGQGGYGYTFGSGTRLTVV.

This clone has only one observation. This rearrangement joins TRBV5-1 to TRBJ2-2; TRBD2 agrees at 7 bases. This CDR3 is 15 amino acids long. V was pared by 0 bases and J by 5 bases, with 4 bases of the junction left unmatched. Germline lookup yields CDR1 SGHRS and CDR2 YFSETQ. The CDR3 loop is CASSLAAGVTGELFF. DNA of the CDR3: TGCGCCAGCAGCTTGGCCGCGGGGGTGACCGGGGAGCTGTTTTTT.

A few counts support this clone. V and J are TRBV5-4 and TRBJ2-2; tentative D call: TRBD2 (6 bases). Germline V gene data show CDR1 as SGHNT and CDR2 as YYREEE (reference sequence). CDR3 length equals 15 residues. The V and J ends lost 4 bases and 1 base respectively, with 11 bases between them. The CDR3 nucleotides read TGTGCCAGCAGCGGGAATAGCGGGAACACCGGGGAGCTGTTTTTT. Protein product: CASSGNSGNTGELFF.

This clone was observed a handful of times. This sequence joins TRBV4-3 and TRBJ2-3; 7 bases map to TRBD2. Trimming cost V 1 base and J 5 bases; bases outside gene matches: 9. The CDR3 extends over 16 amino acids. Germline CDR1 and CDR2: LGHNA and YSLEER. CDR3 sequence (DNA): TGCGCCAGCAGCCAAGGCGGGGGATCGGGGGTAGATACGCAGTATTTT. This codes for CASSQGGGSGVDTQYF.

Note on this clone: Additional DNA sequences in this sample encode the identical CDR3. This chain connects TRBV11-3 to TRBJ2-1, with 9 positions matching TRBD2. With V trimmed by 6 bases and J by 6 bases, 6 bases remained unmatched. The CDR3 consists of 14 residues. The germline gives CDR1 SGHNT, CDR2 YENEEA. CDR3 in amino acids: CASSSGGAINEQFF. CDR3 nucleotides: TGTGCCAGCAGTAGCGGGGGAGCTATCAATGAGCAGTTCTTC.

The chain carries TRBV6-4 and TRBJ1-2; D is ambiguous. Germline CDR1 reads MRHNA; CDR2 reads SNTAGT. V was shortened by 4 bases and J by 8 bases, with 14 bases between the two germline ends. The CDR3 loop spans 13 amino acids. The CDR3 nucleotides are TGTGCCAGCAGTGTCATCGGTCCCTGGGGCTACACCTTC. Its protein is CASSVIGPWGYTF.

This clone was seen only once. This sequence joins TRBV5-5 and TRBJ1-5, with 9 bases aligning to TRBD1. Losses at the gene ends were 1 base for V and 4 bases for J; bases not matched to a gene: 6. The germline V gene encodes CDR1 SGHKS and CDR2 YYEKEE (reference sequence). There are 16 residues in the CDR3. Written as DNA, the CDR3 is TGTGCCAGCAGCTTGAAAGCCGGGACAGGGAATCAGCCCCAGCATTTT. This codes for CASSLKAGTGNQPQHF.

This chain connects TRBV5-1 to TRBJ1-3; a weak D match, TRBD1 (5 bases). This CDR3 comprises 17 residues. The V gene's germline CDR1 is SGHRS and CDR2 YFSETQ. Between the trimmed V and J ends, which lost 3 bases and 0 bases, there was a span of 16 bases. The CDR3 loop reads CASSSSGDLRSGNTIYF. CDR3 nucleotides: TGCGCCAGCAGCTCGTCCGGGGACTTGCGCTCTGGAAACACCATATATTTT.